This T cell receptor beta chain was recovered during a study of vaccination effects on CD4 cells after COVID-19. Study details: Two convalescent patients were sampled 16 days and one week before vaccination.

About this clone: Its specificity is not known.

Findings and limits, study-wide: The post-vaccine spike-reactive clones of convalescents showed a predominance of new vaccine-induced clones. Marked contraction was observed in infection-induced and vaccine-induced clones late after vaccination.

Using immunoSEQ multiplex PCR, the repertoire was profiled, and TCRdb retains in-frame clones only, with some absent. The data hold tens of thousands of clones, with more than 70% observed a single time. Trimming at V came to 0 bases and at J to 3 bases, leaving 0 bases not matched to a gene. Germline CDR1 and CDR2: SGHRS and YFSETQ. The CDR3 runs to 15 residues. Prior to sequencing, the ViraFEST assay stimulated PBMC with viral peptide pools, which expanded the antigen-specific CD4+ T cells. Isolation of CD4+ T cells took place after ten to eleven days of culture. The infection with SARS-CoV-2 (confirmed by PCR) occurred in this person between March and December 2020. Half-medium changes using IL-2 medium occurred on days 3 and 7.

The sequence derives from a human donor who had a prior SARS-CoV-2 infection. The chain recombines TRBV5-1 with TRBJ2-5; 12 bases agree with TRBD2. The sample was CD4+ T cells from PBMCs cultured with a peptide pool, taken before COVID-19 vaccination. In nucleotides, the CDR3 is TGCGCCAGCAGCTTGGCTAGCGGGGGGGAAGAGACCCAGTACTTC. It encodes CASSLASGGEETQYF.